This section outlines one TCR beta chain sequence together with its context. Its antigen remains undetermined. Base quality data are lacking; no much larger clone is found one base away. From its cysteine to its phenylalanine, the CDR3 spans 15 amino acids. Solely the CDR3 DNA is kept, with 45 bases framed from the first base. The germline V gene supplies CDR1 SGHTA and CDR2 FQGNSA. V was cut back by 2 bases and J by 1 base, leaving a gap of 10 bases between them. The sample originates from a study of Ad26.COV2.S vaccination and SARS-CoV-2 variants (dated by TCRdb to 2020 to 2023). Study-level background: Donors in the vaccine arm were drawn from COV1001, a multicentre, randomized, double-blind, placebo-controlled phase I-IIa trial testing Ad26.COV2.S in healthy adults. Ad26.COV2.S was administered intramuscularly at a dose of 5x10^10 or 1x10^11 viral particles, either as one shot or as two shots given 56 days apart. TCRbeta repertoire sequencing was used to assess the specificity and breadth of SARS-CoV-2-reactive T cell receptors after Ad26.COV2.S vaccination. A total of roughly 32 samples were included in the TCR-sequenced set, comprising around 20 Ad26.COV2.S vaccine recipients, 5 placebo recipients and 8 SARS-CoV-2 convalescent individuals. Participants in the trial were split at random into five groups of five each, receiving low-dose or high-dose Ad26.COV2.S once or twice, or else placebo on both occasions. Investigators remained blinded to trial group allocation during experiments and outcome assessment.

Summary of the overall study and its limitations: The study was not powered for comparison of responses between vaccine doses or regimens. It was noted by the authors that total T cell responses may have been underestimated by the TCR breadth and depth analyses. Non-spike TCR breadth was comparable between vaccine and placebo recipients, consistent with the vaccine containing only spike. Spike-specific TCR breadth was higher in Ad26.COV2.S recipients than in placebo recipients (P = 0.0014). After vaccination, substantial breadth of spike-specific CD8+ and CD4+ T cell responses was reported.

The immunoSEQ Assay was the method used to sequence TCRbeta CDR3 regions. After extraction, genomic DNA underwent amplification by bias-controlled multiplex PCR, followed by high-throughput sequencing. The published analysis was carried out like this. To quantify the absolute abundance of every unique TCRbeta CDR3 region, sequences were collapsed and filtered. T cell fraction was estimated by normalization of TCRbeta template counts to usable DNA, with usable DNA being measured through amplification of reference genes present in all nucleated cells. Repertoire TCRs were annotated as SARS-CoV-2-specific when V gene, CDR3 amino acid sequence and J gene were exactly matched to a known reactive TCR set. The reference SARS-CoV-2 TCR set was obtained from MIRA and was filtered for enrichment in COVID-19-positive ImmuneCODE repertoires, whereby public or cross-reactive TCRs were removed. Using the MIRA antigens, annotated TCRs were further analysed by specific ORF or by position within an ORF. Breadth was defined as annotated unique rearrangements over total unique productive rearrangements; depth was the summed frequency of those rearrangements. Two-sided Wilcoxon rank-sum tests were applied when comparing TCR breadth between groups. TCRdb's version of the immuneACCESS table is confined to in-frame rearrangements and falls short of the full clone set. An unresolved V gene accounts for under half of the shortfall where checked; the remainder is of unknown origin. Clonal size and the V and J genes are those of that table, whereas D and trimming came from the DNA. A total of fewer than 500,000 clones appear in this sample, roughly nine tenths of them only once. Together, the top ten hold over 2.5% of the sample.

Sample treatment or condition, as interpreted from the label and publication: roughly 18 received Ad26.COV2.S at low or high dose, single or two shots; 5 received placebo; per-sample allocation not given. For vaccine and placebo recipients, the sequenced repertoires came from samples collected on day 63 after the first injection. Cohort 1b enrolled about 25 adults aged 18-55 years at a single site in Boston, USA, between 29 July and 7 August 2020. Ad26.COV2.S was a replication-incompetent adenovirus type 26 vector expressing a prefusion-stabilized SARS-CoV-2 spike protein from the original Wuhan strain.

The V and J segments used are TRBV7-2 and TRBJ2-3; the D gene is unclear. The receptor was isolated from a person aged 18-65 years who received the Ad26.COV2.S COVID-19 vaccine or a placebo. This sample comprised peripheral blood, obtained in a trial of Ad26.COV2.S vaccine versus placebo. The DNA is TGTGCCAGCAGCTTAAGCAGTCTTGGCACAGATACGCAGTATTTT. The encoded protein is CASSLSSLGTDTQYF. With the portions outside the CDR3 filled from the reference TRBV7-2 and TRBJ2-3 genes, the complete variable region becomes GAGVSQSPSNKVTEKGKDVELRCDPISGHTALYWYRQSLGQGLEFLIYFQGNSAPDKSGLPSDRFSAERTGGSVSTLTIQRTQQEDSAVYLCASSLSSLGTDTQYFGPGTRLTVL.